This T cell receptor beta chain was captured by sequencing in a study of blood T cell repertoires in COVID-19. At the level of the study: COVID-19 samples collected from the United States, Italy and Spain covered acute and convalescent phases. Sources were T cells, B-cell-depleted T cells, or PBMCs; the material itself was cDNA or gDNA.

This study enrolled people aged roughly 18 to 90 from about two dozen US geographic areas. Categorization into cohorts depended on clinical history that participants reported. This CDR3 is built from 15 residues. Assay: immunoSEQ multiplex PCR; the TCRdb copy retains only in-frame clones and omits some. The sample yields 200,000 to 250,000 clones, approximately 90% seen once. In its sample, this clone was seen once. The chain employs TRBV21-1 and TRBJ2-2; the table's TRBD1 call for D was not verified on the DNA. TRBV21-1 is a pseudogene locus. Sequenced input: PBMCs or T cells enriched from blood (not recorded which). The clonotype comes from a man between 18 and 29 years old with acute COVID-19. CDR3 bases: TGTGCCAGCAGCAAAGGGGCAGGCGACACCGGGGAGCTGTTTTTT. This encodes CASSKGAGDTGELFF.